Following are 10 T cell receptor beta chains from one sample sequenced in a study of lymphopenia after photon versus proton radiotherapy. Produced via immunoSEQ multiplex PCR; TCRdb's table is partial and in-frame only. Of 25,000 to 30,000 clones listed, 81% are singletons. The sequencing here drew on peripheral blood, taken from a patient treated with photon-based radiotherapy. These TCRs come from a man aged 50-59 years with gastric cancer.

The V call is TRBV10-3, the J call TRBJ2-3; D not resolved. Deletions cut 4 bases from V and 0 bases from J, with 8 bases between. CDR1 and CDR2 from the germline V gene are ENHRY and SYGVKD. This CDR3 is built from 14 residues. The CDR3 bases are TGTGCCATCAGTGTCGGACCTAGCACAGATACGCAGTATTTT. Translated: CAISVGPSTDTQYF.

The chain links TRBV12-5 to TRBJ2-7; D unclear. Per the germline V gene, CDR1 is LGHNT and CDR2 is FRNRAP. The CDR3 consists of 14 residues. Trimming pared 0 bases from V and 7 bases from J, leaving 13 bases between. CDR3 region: CASGLVPDLGEQYF. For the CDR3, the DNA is TGTGCTAGTGGTTTGGTCCCCGACCTGGGAGAGCAGTACTTC.

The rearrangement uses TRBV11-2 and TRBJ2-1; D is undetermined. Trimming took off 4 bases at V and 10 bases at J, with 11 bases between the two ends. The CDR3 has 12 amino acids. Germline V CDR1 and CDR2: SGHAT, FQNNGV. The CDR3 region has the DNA TGTGCCAGCAGCTCCTACCCCCAGGAGCAGTTCTTC. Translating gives CASSSYPQEQFF.

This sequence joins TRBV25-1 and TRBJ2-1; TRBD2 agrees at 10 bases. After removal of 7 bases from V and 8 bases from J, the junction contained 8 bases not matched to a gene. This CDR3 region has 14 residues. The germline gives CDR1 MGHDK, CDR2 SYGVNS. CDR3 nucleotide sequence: TGTGCCAGCATGAAGCGGGGGGGCCTCGATGAGCAGTTCTTC. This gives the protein CASMKRGGLDEQFF.

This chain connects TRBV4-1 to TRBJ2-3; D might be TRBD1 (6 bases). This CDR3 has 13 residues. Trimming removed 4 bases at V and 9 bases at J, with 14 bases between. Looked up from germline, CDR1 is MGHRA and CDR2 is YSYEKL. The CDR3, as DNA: TGCGCCAGCAGCCTACCCACACAGGGCACGCAGTATTTT. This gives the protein CASSLPTQGTQYF.

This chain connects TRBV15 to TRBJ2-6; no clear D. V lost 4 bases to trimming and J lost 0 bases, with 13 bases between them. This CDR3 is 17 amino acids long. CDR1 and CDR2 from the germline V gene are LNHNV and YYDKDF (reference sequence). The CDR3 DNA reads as TGTGCCACCAGCACTCAATTAATATACTCTGGGGCCAACGTCCTGACTTTC. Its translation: CATSTQLIYSGANVLTF.

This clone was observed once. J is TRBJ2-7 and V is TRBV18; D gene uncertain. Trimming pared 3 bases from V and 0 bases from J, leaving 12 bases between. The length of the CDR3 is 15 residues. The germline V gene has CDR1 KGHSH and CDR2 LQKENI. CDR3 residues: CASSPSGRSSYEQYV. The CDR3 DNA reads TGTGCCAGCTCACCGTCGGGCCGTAGCTCCTACGAGCAGTACGTC.

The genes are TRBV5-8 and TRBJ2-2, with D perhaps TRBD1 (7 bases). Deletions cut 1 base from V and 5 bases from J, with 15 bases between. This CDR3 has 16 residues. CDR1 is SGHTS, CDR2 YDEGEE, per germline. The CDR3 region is CASSLLPGGKTGELFF. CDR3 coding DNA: TGTGCCAGCAGCTTGCTACCAGGGGGGAAAACCGGGGAGCTGTTTTTT. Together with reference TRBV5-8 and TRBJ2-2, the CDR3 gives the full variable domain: EAGVTQSPTHLIKTRGQQATLRCSPISGHTSVYWYQQALGLGLQFLLWYDEGEERNRGNFPPRFSGRQFPNYSSELNVNALELEDSALYLCASSLLPGGKTGELFFGEGSRLTVL.

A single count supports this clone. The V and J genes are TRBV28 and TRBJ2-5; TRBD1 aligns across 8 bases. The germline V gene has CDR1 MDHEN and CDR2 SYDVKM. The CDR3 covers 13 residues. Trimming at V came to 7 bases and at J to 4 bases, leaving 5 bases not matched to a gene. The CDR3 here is CASTTGGRETQYF. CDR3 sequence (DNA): TGTGCCAGCACCACAGGGGGTAGAGAGACCCAGTACTTC.

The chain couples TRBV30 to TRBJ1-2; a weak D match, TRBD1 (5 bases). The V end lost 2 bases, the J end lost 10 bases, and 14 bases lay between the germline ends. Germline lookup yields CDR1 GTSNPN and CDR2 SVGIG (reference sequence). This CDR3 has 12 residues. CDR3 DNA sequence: TGTGCCTGGAGTAGGCTAGGGACTTTCTACACCTTC. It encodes CAWSRLGTFYTF.